This is a list of T cell receptor beta chains from one sample in a study of identical twins. TCRdb used MiXCR to reprocess the 5' RACE reads, holding one entry per CDR3 protein. The table shows about 340,000 distinct CDR3 sequences, with over 9% occurring only once. These data were also reused for a study on yellow fever vaccine responses in identical twins.

The sample was CD8+ T cells sorted from blood. These receptors originate from a woman aged 18-35 years in good health. CDR3s include the opening cysteine and the closing phenylalanine or tryptophan. Clone size is shown for a subset of rows, as once, few, many or a class of expanded clone.

TRBJ2-7 | TRBV20-1 | many | CSATQGLSEQYF
TRBJ1-4 | TRBV12-3/TRBV12-4 | - | CASSPVGIQPEKLFF
TRBJ2-1 | TRBV29-1 | few | CSVSDIKSTSGSRSSYNEQFF
TRBJ2-1 | TRBV15 | few | CATSRGGGKNEQFF
TRBJ2-5 | TRBV9 | - | CASSGHRESLTETQYF
TRBJ1-1 | TRBV27 | - | CASSLSPPDLGDEAFF
TRBJ2-3 | TRBV6-1 | once | CASSELQPYTQYF
TRBJ2-2 | TRBV5-4 | few | CASTGGDGTGELFF
TRBJ2-7 | TRBV20-1 | - | CSAGGREPYEQYF
TRBJ2-5 | TRBV2 | once | CASTTGQGTETQYF
TRBJ1-3 | TRBV6-1 | - | CASSRPGQRNTIYF
TRBJ2-7 | TRBV2 | many | CASSEFDYEQYF
TRBJ2-3 | TRBV12-3/TRBV12-4 | - | CASGSPDTQYF
TRBJ2-7 | TRBV7-6 | - | CASSLGSRTEQYF
TRBJ1-5 | TRBV20-1 | few | CSAITGLRWNQPQHF
TRBJ2-1 | TRBV10-1 | - | CASSESVGPYNEQFF
TRBJ2-3 | TRBV28 | - | CASSLTDSTDTQYF
TRBJ2-3 | TRBV5-1 | - | CASSIRTDTQYF
TRBJ2-1 | TRBV6-1 | - | CASSGSSSYNEQFF
TRBJ1-1 | TRBV4-2 | many | CASSSTAYTEAFF
TRBJ1-2 | TRBV19 | few | CASSSSYGYTF
TRBJ2-3 | TRBV27 | - | CASSPPGLVTDTQYF
TRBJ1-1 | TRBV20-1 | few | CSAWTGEKKMNTEAFF
TRBJ2-5 | TRBV12-3/TRBV12-4 | - | CASSFSSEDQETQYF
TRBJ1-1 | TRBV6-2/TRBV6-3 | - | CASSYRTGVDTEAFF
TRBJ1-3 | TRBV12-3/TRBV12-4 | many | CATETSGNTIYF
TRBJ2-5 | TRBV12-3/TRBV12-4 | many | CASSAPTSGGAGQETQYF
TRBJ2-1 | TRBV28 | few | CASSSRRAGLFLGNEQFF
TRBJ2-5 | TRBV7-9 | - | CASSSKRDALGIQYF
TRBJ2-1 | TRBV7-2 | many | CASSPLAVGGYNEQFF
TRBJ1-1 | TRBV3-1 | - | CASSQASYRGFTEAFF
TRBJ1-4 | TRBV9 | few | CASSVGGINEKLFF
TRBJ1-2 | TRBV29-1 | few | CSVYTNTNYGYTF
TRBJ2-1 | TRBV2 | - | CASSGTSGSYEQFF
TRBJ2-7 | TRBV27 | - | CASSPSRAGGYEQYF
TRBJ1-1 | TRBV27 | - | CASSFVRGTEAFF
TRBJ2-1 | TRBV20-1 | - | CSAPGLAVDEQFF
TRBJ2-7 | TRBV11-2 | - | CASSLGRGGVNSYEQYF
TRBJ2-3 | TRBV27 | few | CASSLGGTGIFTDTQYF
TRBJ2-7 | TRBV29-1 | few | CSVVGGGGYEQYF